The 17 T cell receptor beta chains presented below share a single source sample, sequenced in a study of T cells of healthy individuals. TCRdb re-called the 5' RACE reads through MiXCR, storing one row per CDR3 protein. The repertoire holds around 63,000 distinct CDR3 sequences, roughly 16% seen once, with approximately 4.6% in the top ten. These receptors were obtained from a human donor in good health.

A few counts support this clonotype. The rearrangement links TRBV18 to TRBJ2-1; 7 bases agree with TRBD2. The V and J ends lost 0 bases and 10 bases, in that order; junction bases with no gene match: 9. From germline, CDR1 is KGHSH and CDR2 LQKENI. The CDR3 has 15 amino acids. The DNA of the CDR3 is TGTGCCAGCTCACCACCGGGCCTAGCGGAAAGGGAGCAGTTCTTC. Translated: CASSPPGLAEREQFF.

This clonotype has at least ten counts. The chain links TRBV6-2 or TRBV6-3 to TRBJ2-5; no firm D call. The V end lost 6 bases, the J end lost 1 base, and 0 bases lay between the germline ends. Germline V lookup: CDR1 MNHEY, CDR2 SVGEGT. This CDR3 region has 10 residues. CDR3 DNA: TGTGCCAGCAGCCAAGAGACCCAGTACTTC. Translation: CASSQETQYF.

This clonotype was seen more than once but under ten times. The chain employs TRBV15 and TRBJ2-5; the match to TRBD1 covers 7 bases. Germline values: CDR1 LNHNV, CDR2 YYDKDF (reference sequence). The CDR3 extends over 15 amino acids. V trimming: 0 bases; J trimming: 2 bases; junction bases outside the gene matches: 3. CDR3 amino acids: CATSREQGSQETQYF. The CDR3 bases are TGTGCCACCAGCAGAGAACAGGGGAGTCAAGAGACCCAGTACTTC.

In this sample, this clonotype turned up many times. This chain joins TRBV7-9 and TRBJ1-2, with 11 bases that match TRBD1. The CDR3 consists of 17 residues. Germline V lookup: CDR1 SEHNR, CDR2 FQNEAQ (reference sequence). The V segment lost 4 bases and the J segment 0 bases; nucleotides outside the gene matches: 7. The CDR3 spells CASSYRTGGLANYGYTF. CDR3 DNA sequence: TGTGCCAGCAGCTACAGGACAGGGGGCTTAGCTAACTATGGCTACACCTTC.

This clonotype showed up just a few times. The chain couples TRBV7-2 to TRBJ2-1, with 7 nucleotides matching TRBD2. This CDR3 contains 14 residues. Germline CDR1 SGHTA, CDR2 FQGNSA. V was pared by 7 bases and J by 9 bases, with 12 bases of the junction left unmatched. As DNA, the CDR3 is TGTGCCAGCACTGACCGAGGACTAGTAGGTGAGCAGTTCTTC. Protein: CASTDRGLVGEQFF.

CDR3 protein: CASSPAGGTDTQYF. The CDR3 bases are TGTGCCAGCAGCCCTGCGGGGGGCACAGATACGCAGTATTTT. The chain combines TRBV5-4 with TRBJ2-3, with 7 bases fitting TRBD2. This CDR3 has 14 residues. Germline values: CDR1 SGHNT, CDR2 YYREEE (reference sequence). Trimming took 4 bases from V and 1 from J; bases not matched to a gene: 3.

This clonotype was counted only a few times. This rearrangement joins TRBV3-1 to TRBJ1-5; D unclear. There are 16 residues in the CDR3. The germline V and J ends were trimmed by 1 base and 1 base, with 11 bases remaining between them. Germline V gene sequence: CDR1 LGHDT, CDR2 YNNKEL (reference sequence). The CDR3 protein is CASSQGPSDSNQPQHF. The CDR3 nucleotides read TGTGCCAGCAGCCAAGGCCCCTCTGACAGCAATCAGCCCCAGCATTTT. Variable domain in full (rest from reference TRBV3-1 and TRBJ1-5): DTAVSQTPKYLVTQMGNDKSIKCEQNLGHDTMYWYKQDSKKFLKIMFSYNNKELIINETVPNRFSPKSPDKAHLNLHINSLELGDSAVYFCASSQGPSDSNQPQHFGDGTRLSIL.

This clonotype was seen ten or more times. The CDR3 loop reads CASSQFAGRNQPQHF. Here the CDR3 DNA reads TGCGCCAGCAGCCAGTTTGCCGGACGCAATCAGCCCCAGCATTTT. The chain couples TRBV4-1 to TRBJ1-5, with unresolved D. This CDR3 region has 15 residues. V lost 3 bases and J 2 bases, leaving 11 bases between the germline ends. Germline V CDR1 and CDR2: MGHRA, YSYEKL.

This clonotype was seen a few times. The chain combines TRBV20-1 with TRBJ2-3, with TRBD2 matching 9 bases. V dropped 7 bases and J dropped 1; count of bases not matched to a gene: 3. The V gene's germline CDR1 is DFQATT and CDR2 SNEGSKA (reference sequence). The CDR3 has 13 amino acids. This CDR3 reads CSGGREGTDTQYF. Written as DNA, the CDR3 is TGCAGTGGCGGGAGGGAGGGCACAGATACGCAGTATTTT.

In this sample, this clonotype turned up a few times. V is TRBV15 and J is TRBJ2-2; D call uncertain. The CDR3 spans 11 residues. V lost 0 bases, J lost 12 bases, and 5 bases lay in between. The germline CDR1 and CDR2 sequences are LNHNV and YYDKDF (reference sequence). CDR3 DNA: TGTGCCACCAGCAGAGAGGCGAAGCTGTTTTTT. It translates to CATSREAKLFF.

This clonotype was counted at least ten times. The rearrangement joins TRBV20-1 to TRBJ1-1; D unclear. V lost 3 bases, J lost 4 bases, and 6 bases lay in between. The germline V gene has CDR1 DFQATT and CDR2 SNEGSKA (reference sequence). CDR3 length: 11 residues. The CDR3 loop is CSASMVTEAFF. DNA of the CDR3: TGCAGTGCTAGTATGGTCACTGAAGCTTTCTTT.

This clonotype turned up a few times. The genes are TRBV7-9 and TRBJ1-1, with D possibly being TRBD1 (5 bases). Germline V gene sequence: CDR1 SEHNR, CDR2 FQNEAQ (reference sequence). V gave up 2 bases and J gave up 0 bases, with 10 bases separating them. The CDR3 spans 15 residues. The DNA of the CDR3 is TGTGCCAGCAGCTTAAGGGGACGCTTGAACACTGAAGCTTTCTTT. Protein product: CASSLRGRLNTEAFF.

There are a few counts of this clonotype. The rearrangement links TRBV7-9 to TRBJ2-7, with 8 positions matching TRBD2. This CDR3 spans 16 amino acids. Unmatched junction bases numbered 10, after V lost 2 bases and J lost 4 bases. Germline values: CDR1 SEHNR, CDR2 FQNEAQ (reference sequence). CDR3 nucleotides: TGTGCCAGCAGCTTAATTTCTTTAGCGGGAATATACGAGCAGTACTTC. Residues: CASSLISLAGIYEQYF.

This clonotype was picked up many times. The genes are TRBV2 and TRBJ2-3; D is possibly TRBD1 (6 bases). V lost 4 bases and J lost 5, with 10 bases in between. Germline V gene sequence: CDR1 SNHLY, CDR2 FYNNEI. The CDR3 covers 13 residues. As DNA, the CDR3 is TGTGCCAGCAGTGTGGGGGCGAAAGATACGCAGTATTTT. This sequence encodes CASSVGAKDTQYF.

In its sample, this clonotype was seen a few times. The chain links TRBV12-3 or TRBV12-4 to TRBJ1-6; TRBD1 aligns across 8 bases. The V segment lost 1 base and the J segment 7 bases; nucleotides outside the gene matches: 3. The CDR3 extends over 15 amino acids. The CDR3 here is CASSLGTGTNSPLHF. In DNA, the CDR3 is TGTGCCAGCAGTTTAGGGACAGGGACAAATTCACCCCTCCACTTT.

The chain has TRBV5-1 and TRBJ1-2; D is possibly TRBD1 (5 bases). V lost 0 bases and J 10 bases, leaving 16 bases between the germline ends. CDR1 SGHRS and CDR2 YFSETQ come from the germline V gene. The CDR3 spans 14 residues. CDR3 in amino acids: CASSLAGSGALYTF. DNA for the CDR3: TGCGCCAGCAGCTTGGCCGGCTCCGGGGCACTCTACACCTTC. Based on the CDR3 plus reference TRBV5-1 and TRBJ1-2, the full variable domain is KAGVTQTPRYLIKTRGQQVTLSCSPISGHRSVSWYQQTPGQGLQFLFEYFSETQRNKGNFPGRFSGRQFSNSRSEMNVSTLELGDSALYLCASSLAGSGALYTFGSGTRLTVV.

The chain uses TRBV7-2 and TRBJ1-5; D gene unclear. Trimming stripped 0 bases from V and 6 bases from J, with 3 bases between. Germline V gene lookup returns CDR1 SGHTA and CDR2 FQGNSA. This CDR3 is built from 12 residues. CDR3: CASSLAGQPQHF. The CDR3 nucleotides are TGTGCCAGCAGCTTAGCGGGTCAGCCCCAGCATTTT.